This paragraph reports one T cell receptor (beta chain). Germline V lookup: CDR1 SGHTA, CDR2 FQGNSA. The CDR3 is 17 amino acids. Trimming removed 2 bases from V and 2 bases from J, with 19 bases in between. The sample is drawn from a study of blood T cell repertoires in COVID-19. Method: immunoSEQ multiplex PCR; TCRdb's copy keeps in-frame clones and lacks some. The table has about 190,000 clones, 70% to 85% seen once. The source material was peripheral blood. This TCR was recovered from a man aged 50-59 years who had recovered from COVID-19. The chain is built from TRBV7-2 and TRBJ2-7; D may be TRBD2 (6 bases). The CDR3 spells CASSLLRGSSIPYEQYF. CDR3 DNA: TGTGCCAGCAGCTTATTACGGGGGTCGTCAATACCCTACGAGCAGTACTTC.